This TCR beta chain derives from a study of T cell responses to AZD1222 COVID-19 vaccine. A remark on this clone: Its antigen is unidentified.

Study observations and caveats: Donors in the cohort were predominantly white British and more often female, and clonal diversity was possibly underestimated. Compared with day 0, the breadth and depth of the Spike-specific TCR repertoire rose significantly after two doses of AZD1222. Targeting of unmutated variant regions was reportedly seen in nearly half of spike-specific TCRs.

The CDR3 spans 13 residues. With 4 bases removed from V and 5 bases from J, the gap between germline ends came to 14 bases. Germline V lookup: CDR1 GTSNPN, CDR2 SVGIG (reference sequence). Sequencing used immunoSEQ multiplex PCR; TCRdb keeps in-frame clones, though not all of them. The sample records about 86,000 clones, 88% being singletons. The genes are TRBV30 and TRBJ1-1, with D possibly TRBD1 on 5 matching bases. The sequence came from an adult in good health. Material: peripheral blood, obtained on day 0 of MenACWY control vaccination. The CDR3 region is CAWIGRGKTEAFF. The CDR3, as DNA: TGTGCCTGGATTGGGCGGGGGAAGACTGAAGCTTTCTTT.